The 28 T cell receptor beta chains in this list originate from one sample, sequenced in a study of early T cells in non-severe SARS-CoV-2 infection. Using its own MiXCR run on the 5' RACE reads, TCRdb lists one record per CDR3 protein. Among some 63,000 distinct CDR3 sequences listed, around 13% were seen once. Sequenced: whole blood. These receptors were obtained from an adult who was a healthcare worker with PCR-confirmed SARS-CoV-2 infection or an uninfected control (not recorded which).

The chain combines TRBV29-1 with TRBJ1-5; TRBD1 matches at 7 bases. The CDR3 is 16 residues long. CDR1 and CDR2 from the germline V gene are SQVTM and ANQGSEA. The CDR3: CSIQRQGNDSNQPQHF. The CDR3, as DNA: TGCAGTATTCAGAGACAGGGCAATGATAGCAATCAGCCCCAGCATTTT.

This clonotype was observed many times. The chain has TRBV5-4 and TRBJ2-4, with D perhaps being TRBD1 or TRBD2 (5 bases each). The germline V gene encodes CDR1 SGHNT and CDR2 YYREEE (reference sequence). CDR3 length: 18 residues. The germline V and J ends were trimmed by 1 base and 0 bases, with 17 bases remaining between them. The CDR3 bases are TGTGCCAGCAGCTTGACCTTCAGGGACCCCCGAGCCAAAAACATTCAGTACTTC. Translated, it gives CASSLTFRDPRAKNIQYF.

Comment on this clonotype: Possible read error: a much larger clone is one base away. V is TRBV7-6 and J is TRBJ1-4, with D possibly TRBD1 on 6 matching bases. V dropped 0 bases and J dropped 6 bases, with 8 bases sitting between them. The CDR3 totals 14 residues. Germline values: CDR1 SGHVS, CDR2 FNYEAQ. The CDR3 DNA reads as TGTGCCAGCAGCTTAGCGGGGGGCGATGAAAAACTGTTTTTT. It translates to CASSLAGGDEKLFF.

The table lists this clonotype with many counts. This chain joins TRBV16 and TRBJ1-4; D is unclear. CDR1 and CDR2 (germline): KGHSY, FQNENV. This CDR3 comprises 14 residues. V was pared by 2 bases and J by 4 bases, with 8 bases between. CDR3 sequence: CASSQGGNNEKLFF. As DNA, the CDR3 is TGTGCCAGCAGCCAAGGCGGGAATAATGAAAAACTGTTTTTT.

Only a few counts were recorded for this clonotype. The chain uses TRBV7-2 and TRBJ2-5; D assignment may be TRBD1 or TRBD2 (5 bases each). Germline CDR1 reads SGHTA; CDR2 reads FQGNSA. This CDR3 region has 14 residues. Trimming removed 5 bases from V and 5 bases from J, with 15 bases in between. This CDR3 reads CASSQGRETETQYF. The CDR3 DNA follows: TGTGCCAGCAGCCAAGGCAGGGAGACGGAGACCCAGTACTTC.

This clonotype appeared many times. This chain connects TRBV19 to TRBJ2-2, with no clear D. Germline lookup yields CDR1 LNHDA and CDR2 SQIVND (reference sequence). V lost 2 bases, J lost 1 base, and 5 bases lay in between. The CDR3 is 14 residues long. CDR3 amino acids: CASSISGNTGELFF. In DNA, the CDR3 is TGTGCCAGTAGTATATCCGGGAACACCGGGGAGCTGTTTTTT.

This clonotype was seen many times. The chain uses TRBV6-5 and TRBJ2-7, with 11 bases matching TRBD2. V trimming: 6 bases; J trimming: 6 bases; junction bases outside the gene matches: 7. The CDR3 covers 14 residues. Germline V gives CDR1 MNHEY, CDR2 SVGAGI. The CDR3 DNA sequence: TGTGCCAGCAGCCTACTAGCGGGGGCCCCCGAGCAGTACTTC. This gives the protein CASSLLAGAPEQYF.

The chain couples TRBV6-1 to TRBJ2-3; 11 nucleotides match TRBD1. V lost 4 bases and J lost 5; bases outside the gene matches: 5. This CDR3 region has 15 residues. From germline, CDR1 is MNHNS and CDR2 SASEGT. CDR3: CASSGGQGAVDTQYF. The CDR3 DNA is TGTGCCAGCAGTGGTGGACAGGGGGCCGTAGATACGCAGTATTTT.

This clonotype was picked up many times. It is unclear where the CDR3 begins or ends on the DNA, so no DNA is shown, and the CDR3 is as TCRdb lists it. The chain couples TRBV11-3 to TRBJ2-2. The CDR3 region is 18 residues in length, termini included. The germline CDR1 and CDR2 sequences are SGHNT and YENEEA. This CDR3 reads CASSPRISARSNTGELFF.

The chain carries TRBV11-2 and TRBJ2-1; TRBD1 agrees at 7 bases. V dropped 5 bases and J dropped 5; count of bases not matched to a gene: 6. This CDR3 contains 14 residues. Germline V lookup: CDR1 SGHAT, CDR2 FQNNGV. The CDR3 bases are TGTGCCAGCAGCCCGGGACAGAAAAACAATGAGCAGTTCTTC. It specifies CASSPGQKNNEQFF.

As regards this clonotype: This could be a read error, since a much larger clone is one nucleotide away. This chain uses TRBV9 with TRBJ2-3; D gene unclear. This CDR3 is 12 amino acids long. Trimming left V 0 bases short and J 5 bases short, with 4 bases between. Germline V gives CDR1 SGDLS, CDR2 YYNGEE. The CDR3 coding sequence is TGTGCCAGCAGCGTAGAGGTAGATACGCAGTATTTT. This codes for CASSVEVDTQYF.

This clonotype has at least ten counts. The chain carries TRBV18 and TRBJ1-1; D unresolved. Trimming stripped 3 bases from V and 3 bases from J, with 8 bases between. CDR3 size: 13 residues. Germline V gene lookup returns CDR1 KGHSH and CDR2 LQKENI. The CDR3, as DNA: TGTGCCAGCTCACCGGCCAAGGACACTGAAGCTTTCTTT. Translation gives CASSPAKDTEAFF.

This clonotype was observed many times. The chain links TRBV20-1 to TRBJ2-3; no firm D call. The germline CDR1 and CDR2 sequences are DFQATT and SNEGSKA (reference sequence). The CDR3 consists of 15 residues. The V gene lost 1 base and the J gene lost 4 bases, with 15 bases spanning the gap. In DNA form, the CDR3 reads TGCAGTGCTAGAGTACGCCCCGACTCCTCAGATACGCAGTATTTT. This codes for CSARVRPDSSDTQYF.

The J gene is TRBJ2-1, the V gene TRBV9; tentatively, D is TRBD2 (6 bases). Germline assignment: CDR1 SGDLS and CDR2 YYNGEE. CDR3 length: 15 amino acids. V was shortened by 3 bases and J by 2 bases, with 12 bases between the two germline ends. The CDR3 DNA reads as TGTGCCAGCAGCGCGGGACTGGAGACCTACAATGAGCAGTTCTTC. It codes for CASSAGLETYNEQFF.

CDR3 amino acids: CASSAAGQGDEKLFF. In DNA form, the CDR3 reads TGTGCCAGCAGTGCGGCAGGACAGGGGGATGAAAAACTGTTTTTT. The rearrangement links TRBV2 to TRBJ1-4; TRBD1 agrees at 10 bases. After removal of 4 bases from V and 6 bases from J, the junction contained 5 bases not matched to a gene. Germline V gene sequence: CDR1 SNHLY, CDR2 FYNNEI. The CDR3 sequence is 15 residues long.

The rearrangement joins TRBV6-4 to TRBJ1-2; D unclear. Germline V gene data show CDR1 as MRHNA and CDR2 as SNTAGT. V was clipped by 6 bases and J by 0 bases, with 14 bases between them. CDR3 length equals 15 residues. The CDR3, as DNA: TGTGCCAGCAGAGCCGATGGCAGGTCTAACTATGGCTACACCTTC. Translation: CASRADGRSNYGYTF.

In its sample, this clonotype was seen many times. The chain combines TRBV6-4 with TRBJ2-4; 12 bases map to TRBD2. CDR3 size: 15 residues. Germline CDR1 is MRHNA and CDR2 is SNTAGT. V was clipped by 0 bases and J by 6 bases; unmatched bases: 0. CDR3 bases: TGTGCCAGCAGTGACTCGACTAGCGGGGGAAACATTCAGTACTTC. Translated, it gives CASSDSTSGGNIQYF.

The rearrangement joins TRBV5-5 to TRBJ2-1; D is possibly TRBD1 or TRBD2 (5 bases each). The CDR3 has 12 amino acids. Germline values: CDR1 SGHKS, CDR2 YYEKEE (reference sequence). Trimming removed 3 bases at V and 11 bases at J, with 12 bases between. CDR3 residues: CASSWGKEQQFF. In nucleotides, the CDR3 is TGTGCCAGCAGCTGGGGGAAAGAACAGCAGTTCTTC.

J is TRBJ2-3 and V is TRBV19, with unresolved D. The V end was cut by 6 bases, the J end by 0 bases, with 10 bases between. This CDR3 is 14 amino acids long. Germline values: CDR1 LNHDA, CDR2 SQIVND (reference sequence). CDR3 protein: CASREASSTDTQYF. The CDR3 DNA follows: TGTGCCAGTAGAGAGGCCTCTAGCACAGATACGCAGTATTTT.

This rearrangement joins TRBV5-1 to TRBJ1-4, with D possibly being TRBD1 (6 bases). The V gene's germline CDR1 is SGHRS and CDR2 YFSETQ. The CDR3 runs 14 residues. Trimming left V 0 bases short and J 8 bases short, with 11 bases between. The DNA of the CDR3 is TGCGCCAGCAGCTTGGGGAGGGGGACGGAAAAACTGTTTTTT. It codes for CASSLGRGTEKLFF.

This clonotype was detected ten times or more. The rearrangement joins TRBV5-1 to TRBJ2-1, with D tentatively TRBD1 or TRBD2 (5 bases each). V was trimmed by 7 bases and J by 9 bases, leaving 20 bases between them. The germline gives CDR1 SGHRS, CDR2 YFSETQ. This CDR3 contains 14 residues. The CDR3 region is CASCPTWGFFEQFF. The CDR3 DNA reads TGCGCCAGCTGCCCAACCTGGGGGTTCTTTGAGCAGTTCTTC.

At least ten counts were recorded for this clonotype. CDR3 sequence reads: CASSQEGTSGGGETQYF. The CDR3 DNA reads TGCGCCAGCAGCCAAGAAGGGACTAGCGGGGGTGGAGAGACCCAGTACTTC. The rearrangement joins TRBV4-3 to TRBJ2-5; 14 nucleotides agree with TRBD2. Germline assignment: CDR1 LGHNA and CDR2 YSLEER. The CDR3 is 17 residues long. With 0 bases clipped from V and 4 bases from J, the junction kept 4 bases outside the gene matches.

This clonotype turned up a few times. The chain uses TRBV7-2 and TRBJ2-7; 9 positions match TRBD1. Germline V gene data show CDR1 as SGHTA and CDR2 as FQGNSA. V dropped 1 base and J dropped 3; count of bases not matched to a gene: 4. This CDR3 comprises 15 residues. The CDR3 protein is CASSLVWTGDYEQYF. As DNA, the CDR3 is TGTGCCAGCAGCTTAGTTTGGACAGGGGACTACGAGCAGTACTTC.

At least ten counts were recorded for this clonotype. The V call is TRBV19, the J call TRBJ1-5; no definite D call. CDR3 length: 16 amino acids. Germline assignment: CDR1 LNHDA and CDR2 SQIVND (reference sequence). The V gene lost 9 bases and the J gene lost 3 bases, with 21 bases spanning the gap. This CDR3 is CASRTTSDSDNQPQHF. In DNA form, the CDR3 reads TGTGCCAGCCGGACTACCTCGGATAGCGACAATCAGCCCCAGCATTTT.

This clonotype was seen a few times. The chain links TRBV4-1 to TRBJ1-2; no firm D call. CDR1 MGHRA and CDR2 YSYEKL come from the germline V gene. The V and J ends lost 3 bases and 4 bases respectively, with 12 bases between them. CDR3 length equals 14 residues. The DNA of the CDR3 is TGCGCCAGCAGCCAGTCTTTTGGAGGCTATGGCTACACCTTC. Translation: CASSQSFGGYGYTF.

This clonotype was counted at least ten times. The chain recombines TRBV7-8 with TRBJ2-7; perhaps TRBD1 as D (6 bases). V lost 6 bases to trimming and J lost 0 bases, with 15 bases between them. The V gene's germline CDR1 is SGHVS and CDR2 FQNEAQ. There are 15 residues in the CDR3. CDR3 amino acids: CASRSRDTVSYEQYF. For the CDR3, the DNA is TGTGCCAGCAGGTCCCGGGACACCGTCTCCTACGAGCAGTACTTC.

The CDR3 nucleotides read TGCAGTGCTAGTCTCGGGCTAGCGGGGAGCACAGATACGCAGTATTTT. Its protein product is CSASLGLAGSTDTQYF. The genes are TRBV20-1 and TRBJ2-3; TRBD2 aligns across 9 bases. From germline, CDR1 is DFQATT and CDR2 SNEGSKA (reference sequence). The CDR3 totals 16 residues. V was pared by 3 bases and J by 0 bases, with 7 bases of the junction left unmatched.

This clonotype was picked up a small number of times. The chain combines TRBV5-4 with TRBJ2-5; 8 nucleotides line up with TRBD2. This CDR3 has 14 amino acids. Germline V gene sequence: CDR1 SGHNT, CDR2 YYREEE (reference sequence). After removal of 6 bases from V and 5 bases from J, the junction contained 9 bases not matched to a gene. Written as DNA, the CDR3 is TGTGCCAGCAACGGCCCCGGCGGGGGGGAGACCCAGTACTTC. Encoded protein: CASNGPGGGETQYF.